This T cell receptor beta chain was sequenced during a study of blood T cell repertoires in COVID-19. About the study: Samples of COVID-19 (acute and convalescent) were obtained from the United States, Italy and Spain. Sources were T cells, B-cell-depleted T cells, or PBMCs; the material itself was cDNA or gDNA.

CDR3 size: 15 residues. The germline V gene has CDR1 SGHTA and CDR2 FQGNSA. The V end lost 5 bases, the J end lost 4 bases, and 17 bases lay between the germline ends. In the original processing: From reference gene primer amplification, estimates of nucleated cell counts were derived. Clones were read by immunoSEQ multiplex PCR, and TCRdb kept only the in-frame ones, dropping some. From that table come the V and J calls and clone size; the DNA was used to work out D and trimming. In the table there are about 40,000 clones, approximately 80% of which are singletons. V is TRBV7-2 and J is TRBJ1-1; D is unresolved. Source material: peripheral blood. The receptor was isolated from a human donor in a cohort sampled during active or convalescent COVID-19. The donor label of this sample is uncertain. The CDR3 nucleotides read TGTGCCAGCAGCCCCAAGATCGGGAGGAGCACTGAAGCTTTCTTT. This translates into CASSPKIGRSTEAFF.